Below, 30 T cell receptor beta chains from the same sample are listed, as sequenced in a study of regulatory T cells in long-lasting Graves disease. To make TCR beta libraries, researchers used iRepertoire HTBI primers and Arm-PCR of CDR3 regions. A single record per CDR3 protein comes from TCRdb applying MiXCR to the multiplex PCR reads. This sample carries hundreds of thousands of distinct CDR3 sequences, about 16% of them seen once, and the ten largest clones take just under 25%. Time point given: newly diagnosed GD, antithyroid drugs for less than 3 months. RNA isolated from PBMCs was used to make the TCR library. These data are also associated with another study on T cells in Graves' hyperthyroidism and ophthalmopathy.

This specimen was peripheral blood mononuclear cells (PBMCs), taken at new diagnosis, from a patient treated with antithyroid drugs. The receptors here all came from a woman aged 35-65 years with Graves disease.

This clonotype was observed many times. The rearrangement links TRBV6-2 or TRBV6-3 to TRBJ1-2; the D is unclear. The CDR3 covers 14 residues. CDR1 is MNHEY, CDR2 SVGEGT, per germline. V lost 2 bases and J lost 5, with 12 bases in between. DNA for the CDR3: TGTGCCAGCAGTTACACCCAAGGGCCTTATGGCTACACCTTC. The encoded protein is CASSYTQGPYGYTF.

This clonotype was seen at least ten times. This chain joins TRBV2 and TRBJ1-5; weak D call: TRBD1 (5 bases). Trimming removed 2 bases from V and 9 bases from J, with 17 bases in between. CDR3 length: 15 amino acids. Germline assignment: CDR1 SNHLY and CDR2 FYNNEI. CDR3 region: CASSERAGGVWPQHF. In nucleotides, the CDR3 is TGTGCCAGCAGTGAACGGGCGGGGGGGGTATGGCCCCAGCATTTT.

V is TRBV3-1 and J is TRBJ1-1; D possibly corresponds to TRBD1 (5 bases). The CDR3 extends over 13 amino acids. With 5 bases removed from V and 4 bases from J, the gap between germline ends came to 11 bases. Germline V gene lookup returns CDR1 LGHDT and CDR2 YNNKEL (reference sequence). The CDR3 nucleotides are TGTGCCAGCAGCTACGGGACTCTCACTGAAGCTTTCTTT. Amino acid sequence: CASSYGTLTEAFF.

This chain uses TRBV6-2 or TRBV6-3 with TRBJ1-2; 7 positions match TRBD1. The J segment lost 8 bases and the V segment lost 2 bases, leaving 2 bases of the junction unmatched. In germline, CDR1 is MNHEY, CDR2 SVGEGT. The CDR3 is 12 residues long. This chain's CDR3 is CASSYGGQGYTF. The CDR3, as DNA: TGTGCCAGCAGTTACGGGGGACAGGGCTACACCTTC.

A word on this clonotype: Just one base apart from a much larger clone, this may be a read error. The CDR3 end shows no conserved phenylalanine or tryptophan, and so a read error is likely. The rearrangement uses TRBV2 and TRBJ1-2; TRBD1 agrees at 7 bases. V lost 7 bases to trimming and J lost 6 bases; unmatched junction nucleotides: 14. Germline lookup yields CDR1 SNHLY and CDR2 FYNNEI. The CDR3 has 15 amino acids. This CDR3 is CASMNPGQYTDGYTL. CDR3 nucleotides: TGTGCCAGCATGAACCCGGGACAGTATACGGATGGCTACACCCTC.

This clonotype was seen more than once but under ten times. The chain carries TRBV7-3 and TRBJ2-3, with 10 positions matching TRBD2. V was clipped by 2 bases and J by 6 bases; unmatched bases: 8. The CDR3 loop spans 16 amino acids. Germline V gives CDR1 SGHTA, CDR2 FQGTGA. CDR3 DNA: TGTGCCAGCAGCTTAGGAGTAGCGGGGGGCGCTGATACGCAGTATTTT. Protein sequence: CASSLGVAGGADTQYF.

A note on this clonotype: A much larger clone lies a single base off, so this may be a read error. The rearrangement joins TRBV27 to TRBJ2-7; D gene uncertain. The J call could be wrong; TRBJ2-1 is a better fit for the DNA end. Germline CDR1 is MNHEY and CDR2 is SMNVEV (reference sequence). The CDR3 totals 15 residues. The CDR3 here is CASSSPLRPYNEQFF. CDR3 in DNA: TGTGCCAGCAGTTCCCCCTTGAGACCCTACAATGAGCAGTTCTTC.

This clonotype turned up a few times. The CDR3 sequence: CASSLNRDRIYEQYF. The DNA of the CDR3 is TGTGCCAGTAGTTTAAACCGGGACAGGATCTACGAGCAGTACTTC. V is TRBV19 and J is TRBJ2-7; 8 bases map to TRBD1. The CDR3 runs 15 residues. Unmatched junction bases numbered 9, after V lost 5 bases and J lost 3 bases. Germline values: CDR1 LNHDA, CDR2 SQIVND (reference sequence).

Comment on this clonotype: This may stem from a read error, because a much larger clone lies one nucleotide away. The chain joins TRBV12-3 or TRBV12-4 to TRBJ2-7; TRBD1 might be the D (5 bases). V lost 6 bases to trimming and J lost 2 bases, with 11 bases between them. CDR3 length equals 13 residues. DNA for the CDR3: TGTGCCAGCAGCGACAGACCGACCTACGAGCAGTACTTC. Translation gives CASSDRPTYEQYF.

This clonotype was detected only once. The chain carries TRBV29-1 and TRBJ2-2; D is undetermined. Germline-derived CDR1 and CDR2 are SQVTM and ANQGSEA. Trimming shortened V by 4 bases and J by 5 bases, and 8 bases separated the two germline ends. The CDR3 loop spans 12 amino acids. The CDR3 DNA is TGCAGCGTTGTGTGGCTGACCGGGGAGCTGTTTTTT. Translation: CSVVWLTGELFF.

The chain uses TRBV5-6 and TRBJ1-2, with D possibly TRBD1 on 6 matching bases. The CDR3 is 15 residues long. Germline V gene data show CDR1 as SGHDT and CDR2 as YYEEEE. Trimming removed 0 bases at V and 0 bases at J, with 9 bases between. This chain's CDR3 is CASSLADRANYGYTF. As DNA, the CDR3 is TGTGCCAGCAGCTTGGCGGACAGAGCTAACTATGGCTACACCTTC.

The table lists this clonotype with many counts. The V gene is TRBV24-1, the J gene TRBJ2-2; 10 bases match TRBD1. The V gene's germline CDR1 is KGHDR and CDR2 SFDVKD. This CDR3 region has 16 residues. After removal of 2 bases from V and 4 bases from J, the junction contained 3 bases not matched to a gene. This CDR3 reads CATSDSGTGATGELFF. The CDR3 nucleotides read TGTGCCACCAGTGATTCAGGGACAGGGGCCACCGGGGAGCTGTTTTTT.

This clonotype was observed at least ten times. The rearrangement links TRBV3-1 to TRBJ1-1; D is possibly TRBD1 (6 bases). Germline loops: CDR1 LGHDT, CDR2 YNNKEL (reference sequence). V was clipped by 8 bases and J by 3 bases, with 13 bases between them. The CDR3 consists of 13 residues. CDR3 sequence: CASGLQGYTEAFF. The CDR3 nucleotides are TGTGCCAGCGGATTACAGGGATACACTGAAGCTTTCTTT.

This clonotype was counted ten times or more. The chain joins TRBV10-1 to TRBJ1-1; TRBD1 matches at 9 bases. CDR1 and CDR2 from the germline V gene are WNHNN and SYGVQD (reference sequence). The CDR3 runs 14 residues. Trimming removed 6 bases from V and 8 bases from J; junction bases left unmatched: 10. This CDR3 is CASSPGTGLNEAFF. CDR3 nucleotides: TGCGCCAGCAGCCCGGGGACAGGGTTAAACGAAGCTTTCTTT.

The rearrangement uses TRBV28 and TRBJ2-7, with 8 bases fitting TRBD2. The V gene's germline CDR1 is MDHEN and CDR2 SYDVKM. V trimming: 10 bases; J trimming: 2 bases; junction bases outside the gene matches: 10. The CDR3 consists of 14 residues. CDR3 coding DNA: TGTGCCACCCGGGGGGGGATAAGCCCCTACGAGCAGTACTTC. It encodes CATRGGISPYEQYF.

At least ten counts were recorded for this clonotype. The CDR3 nucleotides read TGTGCCAGCAGTTCTAAACTCGTTCTAGCGGGGGGCACAGATACGCAGTATTTT. Protein sequence: CASSSKLVLAGGTDTQYF. The rearrangement uses TRBV6-5 and TRBJ2-3, with TRBD2 matching 10 bases. The J segment lost 1 base and the V segment lost 4 bases, leaving 11 bases of the junction unmatched. The CDR3 spans 18 residues. CDR1 is MNHEY and CDR2 is SVGAGI in the germline V gene.

At least ten counts were recorded for this clonotype. The chain couples TRBV10-3 to TRBJ2-5; D may match TRBD1 or TRBD2 (6 bases each). CDR3 length equals 13 residues. From germline, CDR1 is ENHRY and CDR2 SYGVKD. With 2 bases removed from V and 5 bases from J, the gap between germline ends came to 9 bases. The CDR3 region has the DNA TGTGCCATCAGTGAGCTGGGGGGCGAGACCCAGTACTTC. Its protein product is CAISELGGETQYF.

This clonotype was detected ten times or more. This chain uses TRBV12-3 or TRBV12-4 with TRBJ1-1, with 7 bases that match TRBD1. There are 14 residues in the CDR3. The V and J ends lost 7 bases and 2 bases, in that order; junction bases with no gene match: 7. The CDR3: CASTQQGSNTEAFF. The CDR3 DNA follows: TGTGCCAGCACCCAACAGGGGTCAAACACTGAAGCTTTCTTT.

At least ten counts were recorded for this clonotype. V gene TRBV6-1 combines with J gene TRBJ1-5; no firm D call. CDR1 is MNHNS, CDR2 SASEGT, per germline. V lost 2 bases to trimming and J lost 0 bases, with 14 bases between them. This CDR3 region has 17 residues. The CDR3 sequence: CASSEIVTVYSNQPQHF. CDR3 nucleotide sequence: TGTGCCAGCAGTGAAATAGTGACTGTATATAGCAATCAGCCCCAGCATTTT.

This clonotype occurred a few times. The V and J genes are TRBV27 and TRBJ1-5; D is possibly TRBD1 (5 bases). Germline CDR1 MNHEY, CDR2 SMNVEV (reference sequence). Trimming took off 4 bases at V and 3 bases at J, with 13 bases between the two ends. CDR3 length: 15 residues. CDR3 protein: CASSYQGGSNQPQHF. DNA of the CDR3: TGTGCCAGCAGTTATCAGGGTGGGTCCAATCAGCCCCAGCATTTT.

V gene TRBV3-1 combines with J gene TRBJ1-2, with unresolved D. The CDR3 contains 13 residues. Trimming left V 3 bases short and J 6 bases short, with 11 bases between. Germline V CDR1 and CDR2: LGHDT, YNNKEL (reference sequence). The CDR3 spells CASSQQQHDGYTF. The CDR3 DNA follows: TGTGCCAGCAGCCAGCAGCAGCACGATGGCTACACCTTC.

This clonotype was counted a few times. The V and J genes are TRBV5-1 and TRBJ1-2; tentatively, D is TRBD1 (6 bases). V lost 4 bases and J 6 bases, leaving 19 bases between the germline ends. Germline V CDR1 and CDR2: SGHRS, YFSETQ. CDR3 size: 15 residues. CDR3: CASSEQGPVRNGYTF. CDR3 nucleotide sequence: TGCGCCAGCAGCGAACAGGGCCCGGTAAGGAATGGCTACACCTTC.

In its sample, this clonotype was seen a few times. The chain uses TRBV27 and TRBJ1-2, with TRBD1 identical over 7 bases. Germline CDR1 reads MNHEY; CDR2 reads SMNVEV (reference sequence). This CDR3 has 15 amino acids. The junction had 6 bases not matched to a gene; V was cut back by 2 bases and J by 3 bases. DNA of the CDR3: TGTGCCAGCAGTTTAGGGTGGGACAGTTACTATGGCTACACCTTC. It codes for CASSLGWDSYYGYTF.

This clonotype was seen repeatedly, ten times or more. This chain connects TRBV2 to TRBJ1-1, with D uncertain. The CDR3 sequence is 13 residues long. The V gene lost 2 bases and the J gene lost 1 base, with 5 bases spanning the gap. The germline CDR1 and CDR2 sequences are SNHLY and FYNNEI. This CDR3 reads CASSEPPNTEAFF. The CDR3 region has the DNA TGTGCCAGCAGTGAACCACCGAACACTGAAGCTTTCTTT.

This clonotype was found many times. This chain joins TRBV7-9 and TRBJ1-2; TRBD1 might be the D (5 bases). CDR1 and CDR2 from the germline V gene are SEHNR and FQNEAQ (reference sequence). This CDR3 is built from 14 residues. The V end lost 0 bases, the J end lost 6 bases, and 11 bases lay between the germline ends. CDR3 protein: CASSLAGQGDGYTF. The CDR3, as DNA: TGTGCCAGCAGCTTAGCTGGGCAGGGAGATGGCTACACCTTC.

This clonotype was observed at least ten times. The chain links TRBV12-3 or TRBV12-4 to TRBJ1-2; TRBD1 agrees at 12 bases. J gave up 13 bases and V 10 bases, and 10 bases lay outside the gene matches. CDR3 size: 12 residues. CDR3 sequence (DNA): TGTGCCACCCGGGACAGGGGGCTGAGGTGCACCTTC. Amino acids: CATRDRGLRCTF.

On this clonotype itself: The junction and the germline gene differ at one end; a read error may be behind it. The chain recombines TRBV6-4 with TRBJ1-4; 9 nucleotides line up with TRBD1. This CDR3 contains 15 residues. Germline lookup yields CDR1 MRHNA and CDR2 SNTAGT. CDR3 region: CASGEAYRGPEKLFF. The CDR3 DNA reads as TGTGCCAGCGGTGAAGCGTACAGGGGGCCTGAAAAACTGTTTTTT.

The rearrangement joins TRBV20-1 to TRBJ1-2; 11 nucleotides match TRBD1. CDR1 DFQATT and CDR2 SNEGSKA come from the germline V gene (reference sequence). Trimming cost V 5 bases and J 7 bases; bases outside gene matches: 6. The CDR3 length is 13 residues. CDR3 residues: CSAPGQGAPGYTF. CDR3 in DNA: TGCAGTGCTCCCGGACAGGGGGCGCCTGGCTACACCTTC.

This clonotype was detected only a few times. The chain links TRBV4-1 to TRBJ1-1; maybe TRBD1 (6 bases). The CDR3 has 14 amino acids. Germline CDR1 and CDR2: MGHRA and YSYEKL. The V and J ends lost 1 base and 6 bases respectively, with 12 bases between them. The CDR3 region is CASSQATGTPEAFF. In DNA, the CDR3 is TGCGCCAGCAGCCAAGCCACAGGGACCCCTGAAGCTTTCTTT.

This clonotype came up many times. J is TRBJ2-5 and V is TRBV7-9; 11 bases are shared with TRBD1. CDR1 and CDR2 (germline): SEHNR, FQNEAQ (reference sequence). This CDR3 has 15 residues. Germline trimming cut 4 bases from V and 1 base from J; bases unmatched to any gene: 2. The CDR3 sequence: CASSWGQGGQETQYF. CDR3 DNA: TGTGCCAGCAGCTGGGGACAGGGGGGCCAAGAGACCCAGTACTTC.